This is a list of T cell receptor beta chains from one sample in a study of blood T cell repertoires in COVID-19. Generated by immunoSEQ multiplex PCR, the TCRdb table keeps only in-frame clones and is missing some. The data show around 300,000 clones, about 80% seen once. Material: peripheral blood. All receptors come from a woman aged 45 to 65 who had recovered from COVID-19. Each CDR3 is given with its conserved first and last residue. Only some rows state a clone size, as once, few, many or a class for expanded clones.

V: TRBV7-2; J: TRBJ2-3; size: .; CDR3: CASSLAGGGEDTQYF
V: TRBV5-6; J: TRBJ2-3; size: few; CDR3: CASSPLGGQLPTDTQYF
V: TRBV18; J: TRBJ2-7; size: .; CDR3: CASSPAGGEQYF
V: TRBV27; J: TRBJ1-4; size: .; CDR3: CASSLRGTANEKLFF
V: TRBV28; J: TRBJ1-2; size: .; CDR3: CASYTEGGTGAVGGYTF
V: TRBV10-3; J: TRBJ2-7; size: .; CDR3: CAISVASKSYEQYF
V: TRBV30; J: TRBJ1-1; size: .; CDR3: CAWIKYSRGFEAFF
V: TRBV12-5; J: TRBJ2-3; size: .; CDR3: CASALGTTTDTQYF
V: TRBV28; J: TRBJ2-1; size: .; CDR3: CASSVLGLEINNEQFF
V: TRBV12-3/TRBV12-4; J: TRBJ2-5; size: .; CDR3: CASRTSGSSRGYF
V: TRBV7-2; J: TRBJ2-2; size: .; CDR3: CASNTGVVAGELFF
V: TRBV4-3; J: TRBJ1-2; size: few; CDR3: CASSQGTGNYGYTF
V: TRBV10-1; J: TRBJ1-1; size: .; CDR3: CASSEVEGHMNTEAFF
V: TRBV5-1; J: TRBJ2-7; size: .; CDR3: CASSFTASGSYEQYF
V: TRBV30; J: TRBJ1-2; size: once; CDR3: CAWKTGANNYGYTF
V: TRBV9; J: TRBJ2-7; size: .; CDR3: CASSPRLAGAVYEQYF
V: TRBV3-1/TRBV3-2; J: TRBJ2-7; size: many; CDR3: CASSPRDRVVHEQYF
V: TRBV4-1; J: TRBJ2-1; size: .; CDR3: CASSQVPSSSYNEQFF
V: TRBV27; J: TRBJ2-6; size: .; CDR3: CASSIRQGLRSGANVLTF
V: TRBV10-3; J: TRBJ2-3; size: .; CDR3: CAISESGLSGYTQYF
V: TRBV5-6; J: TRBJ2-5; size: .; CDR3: CASSYRGQETQYF
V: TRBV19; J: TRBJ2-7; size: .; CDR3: CASNLGLAGVSEQYF
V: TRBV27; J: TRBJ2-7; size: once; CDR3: CASSPSTGTRREQYF
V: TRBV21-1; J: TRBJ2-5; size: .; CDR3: CASSKDPRGDQETQYF
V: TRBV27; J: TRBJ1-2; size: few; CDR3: CASTPIWDRTQSYGYTF
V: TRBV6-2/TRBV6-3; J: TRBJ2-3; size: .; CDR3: CASSYPYPSGSIDTQYF
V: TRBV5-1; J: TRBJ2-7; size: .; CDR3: CASSFGQGSYEQYF
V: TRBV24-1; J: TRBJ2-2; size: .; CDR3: CATSDRQGLTGELFF
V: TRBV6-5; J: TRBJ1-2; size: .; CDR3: CASSTGLAYGYTF
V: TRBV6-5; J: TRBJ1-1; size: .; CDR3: CASSYSRLTEAFF
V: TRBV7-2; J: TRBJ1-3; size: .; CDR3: CASSLGTSSGNTIYF
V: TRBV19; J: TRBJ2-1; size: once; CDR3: CASSHGTSGNNEQFF
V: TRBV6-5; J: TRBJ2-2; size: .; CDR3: CASRRPGYPNGELFF
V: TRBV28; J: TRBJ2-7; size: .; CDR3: CASSLLGTGSYEQYF
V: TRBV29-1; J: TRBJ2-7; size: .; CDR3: CSVEGEGISYEQYF
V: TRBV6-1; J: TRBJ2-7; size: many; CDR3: CASSEATGGAQAYEQYF
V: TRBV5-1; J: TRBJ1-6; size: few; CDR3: CASSLVSSNSPLHF
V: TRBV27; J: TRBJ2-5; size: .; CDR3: CANPTGKGQETQYF
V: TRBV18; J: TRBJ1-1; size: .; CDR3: CASSLEQGRNTEAFF
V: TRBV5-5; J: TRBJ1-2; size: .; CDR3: CASSLTGEVSYGYTF
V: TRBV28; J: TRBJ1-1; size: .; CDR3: CASSQQGGSEAFF
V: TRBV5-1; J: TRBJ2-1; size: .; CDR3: CASSFRPTSGGTLRFHEQFF